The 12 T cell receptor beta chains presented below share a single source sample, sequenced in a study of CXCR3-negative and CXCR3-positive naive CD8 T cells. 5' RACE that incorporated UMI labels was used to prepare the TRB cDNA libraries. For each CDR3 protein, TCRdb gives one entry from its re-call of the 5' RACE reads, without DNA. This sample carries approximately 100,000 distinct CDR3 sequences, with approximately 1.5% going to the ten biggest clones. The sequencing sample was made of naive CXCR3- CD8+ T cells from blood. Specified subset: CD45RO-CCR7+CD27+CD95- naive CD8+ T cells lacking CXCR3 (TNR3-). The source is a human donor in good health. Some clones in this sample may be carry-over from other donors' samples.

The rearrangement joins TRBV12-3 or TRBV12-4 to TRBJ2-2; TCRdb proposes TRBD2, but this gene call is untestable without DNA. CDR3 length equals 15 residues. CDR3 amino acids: CASSSSGGGTGELFF.

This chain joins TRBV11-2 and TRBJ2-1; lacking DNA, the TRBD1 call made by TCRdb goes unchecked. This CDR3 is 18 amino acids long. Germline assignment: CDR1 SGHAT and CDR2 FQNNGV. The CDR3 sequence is CASSLDREGTGDDNEQFF.

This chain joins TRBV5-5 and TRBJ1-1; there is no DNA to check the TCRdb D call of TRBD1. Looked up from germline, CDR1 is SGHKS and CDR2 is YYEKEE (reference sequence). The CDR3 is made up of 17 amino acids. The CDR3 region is CASSLFGGRGLHTEAFF.

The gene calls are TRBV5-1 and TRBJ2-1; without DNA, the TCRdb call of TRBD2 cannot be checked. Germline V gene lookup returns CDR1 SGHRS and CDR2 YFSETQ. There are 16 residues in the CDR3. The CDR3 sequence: CASSLLAGGRIDEQFF.

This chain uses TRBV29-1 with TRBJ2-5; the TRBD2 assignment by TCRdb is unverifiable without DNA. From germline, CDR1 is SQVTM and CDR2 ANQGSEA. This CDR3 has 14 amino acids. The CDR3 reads CSVVQRGVQETQYF.

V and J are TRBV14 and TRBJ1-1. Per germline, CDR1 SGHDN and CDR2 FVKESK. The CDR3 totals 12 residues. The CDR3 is CASSQENTEAFF. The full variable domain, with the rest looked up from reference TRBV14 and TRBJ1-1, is EAGVTQFPSHSVIEKGQTVTLRCDPISGHDNLYWYRRVMGKEIKFLLHFVKESKQDESGMPNNRFLAERTGGTYSTLKVQPAELEDSGVYFCASSQENTEAFFGQGTRLTVV.

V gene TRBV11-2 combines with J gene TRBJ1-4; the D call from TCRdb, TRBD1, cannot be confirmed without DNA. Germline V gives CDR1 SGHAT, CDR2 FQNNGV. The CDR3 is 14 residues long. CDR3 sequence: CASTSLLGREKLFF.

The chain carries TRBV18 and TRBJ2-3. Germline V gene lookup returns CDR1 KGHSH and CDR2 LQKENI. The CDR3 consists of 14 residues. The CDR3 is CASSPPLGRDTQYF.

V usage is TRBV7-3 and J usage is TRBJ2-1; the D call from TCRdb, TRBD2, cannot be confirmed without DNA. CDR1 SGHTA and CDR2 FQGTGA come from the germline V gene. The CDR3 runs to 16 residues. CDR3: CASSPSLERGYNEQFF.

CDR3 in amino acids: CASSQVYGGYNEQFF. The J gene is TRBJ2-1, the V gene TRBV4-3; no DNA is available, so the TRBD1 call from TCRdb remains unchecked. Germline V CDR1 and CDR2: LGHNA, YSLEER. This CDR3 spans 15 amino acids.

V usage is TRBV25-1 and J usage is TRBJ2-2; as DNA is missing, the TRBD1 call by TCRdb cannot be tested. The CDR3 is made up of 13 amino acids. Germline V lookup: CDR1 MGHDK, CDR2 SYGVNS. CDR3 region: CASTPGGTGELFF.

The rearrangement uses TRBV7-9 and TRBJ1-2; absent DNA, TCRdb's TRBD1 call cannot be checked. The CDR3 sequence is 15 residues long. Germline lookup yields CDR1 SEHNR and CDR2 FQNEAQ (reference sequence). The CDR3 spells CASSSGPTIAYGYTF.